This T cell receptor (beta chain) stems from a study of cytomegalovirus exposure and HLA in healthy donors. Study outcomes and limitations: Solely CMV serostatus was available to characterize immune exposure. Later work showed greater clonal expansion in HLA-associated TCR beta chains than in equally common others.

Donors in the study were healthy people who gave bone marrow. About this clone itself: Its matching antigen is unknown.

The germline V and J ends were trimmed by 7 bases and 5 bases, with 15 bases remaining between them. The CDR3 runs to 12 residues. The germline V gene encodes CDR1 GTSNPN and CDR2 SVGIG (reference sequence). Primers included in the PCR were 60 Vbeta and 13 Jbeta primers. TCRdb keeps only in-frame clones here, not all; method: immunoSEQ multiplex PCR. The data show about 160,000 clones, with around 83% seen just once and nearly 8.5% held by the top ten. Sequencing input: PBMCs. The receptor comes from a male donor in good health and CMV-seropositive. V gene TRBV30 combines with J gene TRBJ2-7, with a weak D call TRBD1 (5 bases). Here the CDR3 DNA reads TGTGCCTTGGCGCGACAGTACCACGAGCAGTACTTC. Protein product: CALARQYHEQYF.